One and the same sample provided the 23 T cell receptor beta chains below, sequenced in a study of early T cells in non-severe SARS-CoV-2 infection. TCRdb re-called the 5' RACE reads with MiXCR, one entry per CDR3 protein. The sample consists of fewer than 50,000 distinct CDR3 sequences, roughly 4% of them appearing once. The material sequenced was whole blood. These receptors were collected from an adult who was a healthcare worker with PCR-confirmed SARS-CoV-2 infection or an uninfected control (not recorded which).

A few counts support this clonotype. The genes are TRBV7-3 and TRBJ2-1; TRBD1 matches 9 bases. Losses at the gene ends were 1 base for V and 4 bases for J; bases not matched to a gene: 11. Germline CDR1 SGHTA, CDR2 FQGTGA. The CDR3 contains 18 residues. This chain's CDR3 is CASSLRSMVGTGYNEQFF. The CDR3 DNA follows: TGTGCCAGCAGCTTAAGGTCTATGGTAGGGACAGGGTACAATGAGCAGTTCTTC.

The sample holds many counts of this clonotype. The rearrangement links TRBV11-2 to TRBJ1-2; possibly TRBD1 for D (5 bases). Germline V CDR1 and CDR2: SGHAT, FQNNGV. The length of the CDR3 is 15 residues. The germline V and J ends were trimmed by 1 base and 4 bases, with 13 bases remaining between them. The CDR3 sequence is CASSLGGVPGYGYTF. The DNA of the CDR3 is TGTGCCAGCAGCTTAGGAGGGGTACCCGGCTATGGCTACACCTTC.

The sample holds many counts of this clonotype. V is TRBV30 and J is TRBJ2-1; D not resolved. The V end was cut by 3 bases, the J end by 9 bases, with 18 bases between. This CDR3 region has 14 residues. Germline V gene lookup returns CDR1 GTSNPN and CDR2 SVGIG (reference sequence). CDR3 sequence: CAWRKPSSLFEQFF. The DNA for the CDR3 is TGTGCCTGGAGGAAACCCTCAAGTTTGTTTGAGCAGTTCTTC. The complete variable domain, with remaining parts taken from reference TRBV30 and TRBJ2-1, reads SQTIHQWPATLVQPVGSPLSLECTVEGTSNPNLYWYRQAAGRGLQLLFYSVGIGQISSEVPQNLSASRPQDRQFILSSKKLLLSDSGFYLCAWRKPSSLFEQFFGPGTRLTVL.

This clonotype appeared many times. CDR3 sequence (DNA): TGTGCCAGCAGCTGGACATCGCCGGGGGCTTTCTTT. Protein: CASSWTSPGAFF. This chain joins TRBV7-9 and TRBJ1-1; a possible D gene is TRBD1 (5 bases). V was shortened by 4 bases and J by 11 bases, with 14 bases between the two germline ends. Germline V gene sequence: CDR1 SEHNR, CDR2 FQNEAQ (reference sequence). This CDR3 has 12 amino acids.

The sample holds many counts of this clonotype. The CDR3 bases are TGTGCCAGCAGCTCAATCTACGAGCAGTACTTC. It translates to CASSSIYEQYF. The chain carries TRBV11-3 and TRBJ2-7; no clear D gene. Germline V lookup: CDR1 SGHNT, CDR2 YENEEA. The CDR3 has 11 residues. V gave up 4 bases and J gave up 3 bases, with 4 bases separating them.

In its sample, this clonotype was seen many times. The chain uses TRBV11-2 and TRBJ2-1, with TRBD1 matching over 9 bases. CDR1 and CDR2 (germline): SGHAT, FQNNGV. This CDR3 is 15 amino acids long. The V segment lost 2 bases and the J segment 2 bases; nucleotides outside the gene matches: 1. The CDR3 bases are TGTGCCAGCAGCTTAACAGGGGGCACCTACAATGAGCAGTTCTTC. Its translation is CASSLTGGTYNEQFF.

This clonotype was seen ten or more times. The CDR3 region has the DNA TGTGCCAGCAGCTTAGAAGATAGCTCTCTGTACGAGCAGTACTTC. Encoded protein: CASSLEDSSLYEQYF. The chain carries TRBV7-6 and TRBJ2-7; D remains ambiguous. The CDR3 spans 15 residues. The V end was cut by 1 base, the J end by 4 bases, with 14 bases between. CDR1 SGHVS and CDR2 FNYEAQ come from the germline V gene. Full variable domain (rest looked up from reference TRBV7-6 and TRBJ2-7): GAGVSQSPRYKVTKRGQDVALRCDPISGHVSLYWYRQALGQGPEFLTYFNYEAQQDKSGLPNDRFSAERPEGSISTLTIQRTEQRDSAMYRCASSLEDSSLYEQYFGPGTRLTVT.

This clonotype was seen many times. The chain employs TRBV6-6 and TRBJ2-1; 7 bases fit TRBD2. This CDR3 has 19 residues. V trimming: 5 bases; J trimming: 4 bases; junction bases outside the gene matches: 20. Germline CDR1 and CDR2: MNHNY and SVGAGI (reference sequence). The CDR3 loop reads CASSPSLGGRASVYNEQFF. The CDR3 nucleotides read TGTGCCAGCAGTCCCTCCCTTGGTGGGAGGGCCTCTGTATACAATGAGCAGTTCTTC.

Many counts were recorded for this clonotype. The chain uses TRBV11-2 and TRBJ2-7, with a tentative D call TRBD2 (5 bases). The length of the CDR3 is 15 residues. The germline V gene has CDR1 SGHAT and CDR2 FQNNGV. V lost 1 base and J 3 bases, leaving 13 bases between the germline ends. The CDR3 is CASSLVTGSVYEQYF. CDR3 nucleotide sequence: TGTGCCAGCAGCTTAGTAACGGGGTCGGTCTACGAGCAGTACTTC.

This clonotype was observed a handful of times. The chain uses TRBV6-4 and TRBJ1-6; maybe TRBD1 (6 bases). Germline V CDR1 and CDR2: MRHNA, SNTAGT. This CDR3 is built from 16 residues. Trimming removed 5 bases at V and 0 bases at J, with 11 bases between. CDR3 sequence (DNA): TGTGCCAGCAGTACCGGACAGCGCTCCTATAATTCACCCCTCCACTTT. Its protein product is CASSTGQRSYNSPLHF.

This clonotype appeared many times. The CDR3 here is CASSFRSSYEQYF. In DNA, the CDR3 is TGTGCCAGCAGTTTTCGGAGCTCCTACGAGCAGTACTTC. The chain carries TRBV12-3 or TRBV12-4 and TRBJ2-7; D not resolved. The ends were cut back, 3 bases at V and 0 bases at J, with 6 bases in the middle. CDR3 length: 13 residues.

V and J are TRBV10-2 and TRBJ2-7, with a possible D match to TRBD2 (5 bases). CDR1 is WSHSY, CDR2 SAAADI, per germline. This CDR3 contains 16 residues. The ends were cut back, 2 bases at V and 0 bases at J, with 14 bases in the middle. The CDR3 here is CASSEHPDWPSYEQYF. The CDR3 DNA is TGCGCCAGCAGTGAGCACCCGGACTGGCCCTCCTACGAGCAGTACTTC.

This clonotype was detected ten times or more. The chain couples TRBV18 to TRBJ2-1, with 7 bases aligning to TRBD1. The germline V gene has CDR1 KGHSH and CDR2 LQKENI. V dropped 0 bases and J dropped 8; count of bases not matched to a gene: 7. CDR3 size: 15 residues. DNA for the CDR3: TGTGCCAGCTCACCACCGGTCGGACAGGTTCATGAGCAGTTCTTC. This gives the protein CASSPPVGQVHEQFF.

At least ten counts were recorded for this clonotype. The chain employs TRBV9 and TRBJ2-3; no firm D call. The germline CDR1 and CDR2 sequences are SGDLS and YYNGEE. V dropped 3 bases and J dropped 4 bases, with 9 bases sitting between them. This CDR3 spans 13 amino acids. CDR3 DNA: TGTGCCAGCAGCGATCCCTGGTCAGATACGCAGTATTTT. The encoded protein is CASSDPWSDTQYF. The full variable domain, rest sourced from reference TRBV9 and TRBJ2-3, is DSGVTQTPKHLITATGQRVTLRCSPRSGDLSVYWYQQSLDQGLQFLIQYYNGEERAKGNILERFSAQQFPDLHSELNLSSLELGDSALYFCASSDPWSDTQYFGPGTRLTVL.

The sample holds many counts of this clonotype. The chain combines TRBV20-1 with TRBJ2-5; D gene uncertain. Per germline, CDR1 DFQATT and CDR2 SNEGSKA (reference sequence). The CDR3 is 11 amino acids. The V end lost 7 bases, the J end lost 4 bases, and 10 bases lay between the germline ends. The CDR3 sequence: CSGGNGETQYF. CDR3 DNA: TGCAGTGGGGGTAATGGAGAGACCCAGTACTTC.

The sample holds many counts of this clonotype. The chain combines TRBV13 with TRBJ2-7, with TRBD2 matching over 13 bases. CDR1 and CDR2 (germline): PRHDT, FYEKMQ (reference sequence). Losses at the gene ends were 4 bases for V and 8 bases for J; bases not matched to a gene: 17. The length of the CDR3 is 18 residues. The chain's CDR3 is CASSSSQTLAGGPRKQYF. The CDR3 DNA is TGTGCCAGCAGCTCCTCCCAAACACTAGCGGGAGGGCCGCGAAAGCAGTACTTC.

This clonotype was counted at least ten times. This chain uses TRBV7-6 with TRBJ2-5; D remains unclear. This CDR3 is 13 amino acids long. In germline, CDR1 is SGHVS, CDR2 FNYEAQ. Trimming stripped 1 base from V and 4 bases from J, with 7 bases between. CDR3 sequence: CASSLDGRETQYF. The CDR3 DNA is TGTGCCAGCAGCTTAGATGGCAGAGAGACCCAGTACTTC. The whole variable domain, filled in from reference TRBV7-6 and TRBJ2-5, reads GAGVSQSPRYKVTKRGQDVALRCDPISGHVSLYWYRQALGQGPEFLTYFNYEAQQDKSGLPNDRFSAERPEGSISTLTIQRTEQRDSAMYRCASSLDGRETQYFGPGTRLLVL.

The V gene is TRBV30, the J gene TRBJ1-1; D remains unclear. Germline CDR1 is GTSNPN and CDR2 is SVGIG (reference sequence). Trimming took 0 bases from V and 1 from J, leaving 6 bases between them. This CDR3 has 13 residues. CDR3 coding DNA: TGTGCCTGGAGTGTGCCCGAGAACACTGAAGCTTTCTTT. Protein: CAWSVPENTEAFF.

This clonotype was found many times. The chain's CDR3 is CASSPGEGWLSTEAFF. The CDR3 DNA reads as TGTGCCAGCAGCCCAGGGGAGGGGTGGTTGAGCACTGAAGCTTTCTTT. This chain links TRBV2 with TRBJ1-1; possibly TRBD1 for D (6 bases). V was clipped by 6 bases and J by 4 bases, with 21 bases between them. This CDR3 has 16 amino acids. Germline lookup yields CDR1 SNHLY and CDR2 FYNNEI. Drawing the rest from reference TRBV2 and TRBJ1-1, the complete variable domain is EPEVTQTPSHQVTQMGQEVILRCVPISNHLYFYWYRQILGQKVEFLVSFYNNEISEKSEIFDDQFSVERPDGSNFTLKIRSTKLEDSAMYFCASSPGEGWLSTEAFFGQGTRLTVV.

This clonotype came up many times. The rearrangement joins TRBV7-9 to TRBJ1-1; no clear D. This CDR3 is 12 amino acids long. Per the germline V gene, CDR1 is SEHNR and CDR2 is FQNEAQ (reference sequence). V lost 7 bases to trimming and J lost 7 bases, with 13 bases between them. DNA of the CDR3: TGTGCCAGCAATCGGAAAGAGGGTGAAGCTTTCTTT. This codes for CASNRKEGEAFF.

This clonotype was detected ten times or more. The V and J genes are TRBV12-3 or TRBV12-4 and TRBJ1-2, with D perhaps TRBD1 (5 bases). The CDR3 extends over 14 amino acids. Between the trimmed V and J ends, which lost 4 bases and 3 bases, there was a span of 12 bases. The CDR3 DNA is TGTGCCAGCAGTTCCCCCGGGGGACACTATGGCTACACCTTC. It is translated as CASSSPGGHYGYTF.

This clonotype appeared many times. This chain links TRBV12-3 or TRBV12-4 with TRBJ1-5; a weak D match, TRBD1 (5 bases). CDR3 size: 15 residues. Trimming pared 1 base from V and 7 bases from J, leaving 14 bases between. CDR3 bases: TGTGCCAGCAGTTTAGGAGCAGGGCAGGGCCAGCCCCAGCATTTT. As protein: CASSLGAGQGQPQHF.

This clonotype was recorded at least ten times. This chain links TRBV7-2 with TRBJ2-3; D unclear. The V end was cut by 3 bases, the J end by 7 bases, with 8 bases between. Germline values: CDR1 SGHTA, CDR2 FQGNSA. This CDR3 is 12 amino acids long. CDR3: CASSFDSHTQYF. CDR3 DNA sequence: TGTGCCAGCAGCTTCGACTCGCATACGCAGTATTTT.